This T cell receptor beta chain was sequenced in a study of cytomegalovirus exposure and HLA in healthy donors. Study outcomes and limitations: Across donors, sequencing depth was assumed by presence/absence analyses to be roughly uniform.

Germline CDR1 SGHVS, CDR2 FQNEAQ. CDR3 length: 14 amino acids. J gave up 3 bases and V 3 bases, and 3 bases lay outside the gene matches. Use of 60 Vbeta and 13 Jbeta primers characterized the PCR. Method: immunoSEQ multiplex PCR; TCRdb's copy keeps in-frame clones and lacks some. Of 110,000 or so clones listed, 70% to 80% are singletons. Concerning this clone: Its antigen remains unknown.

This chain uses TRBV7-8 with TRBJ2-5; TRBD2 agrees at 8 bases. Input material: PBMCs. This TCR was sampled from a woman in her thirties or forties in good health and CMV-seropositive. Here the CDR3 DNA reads TGTGCCAGCAGCTTCAACGGGGGGGAAGAGACCCAGTACTTC. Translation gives CASSFNGGEETQYF. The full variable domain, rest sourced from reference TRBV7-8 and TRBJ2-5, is GAGVSQSPRYKVAKRGQDVALRCDPISGHVSLFWYQQALGQGPEFLTYFQNEAQLDKSGLPSDRFFAERPEGSVSTLKIQRTQQEDSAVYLCASSFNGGEETQYFGPGTRLLVL.